Listed here are 14 T cell receptor beta chains from one sample, sequenced in a study of T cells after yellow fever vaccination. TCRdb analysed the 5' RACE reads with MiXCR anew, one entry per CDR3 protein. There are just under 600,000 distinct CDR3 sequences in the sample; less than 15% occur only once, and over 12% lies in the top ten. The input for sequencing was PBMCs, taken on the day of the yellow fever booster vaccination. These receptors were obtained from a young man who received the YFV17D yellow fever vaccine.

The V call is TRBV9, the J call TRBJ2-7; TRBD1 agrees at 7 bases. This CDR3 is 17 amino acids long. CDR1 SGDLS and CDR2 YYNGEE come from the germline V gene. V was pared by 0 bases and J by 0 bases, with 9 bases of the junction left unmatched. CDR3 loop: CASSVGVGQQISYEQYF. In nucleotides, the CDR3 is TGTGCCAGCAGCGTAGGAGTGGGACAGCAAATCTCCTACGAGCAGTACTTC.

This clonotype has a handful of counts. The chain has TRBV2 and TRBJ2-7; tentative D call: TRBD2 (6 bases). Between the trimmed V and J ends, which lost 5 bases and 4 bases, there was a span of 12 bases. CDR3 length: 13 residues. Looked up from germline, CDR1 is SNHLY and CDR2 is FYNNEI. The CDR3 DNA reads TGTGCCAGCAGTCGACTAGAGGCTTACGAGCAGTACTTC. This gives the protein CASSRLEAYEQYF.

This clonotype was observed a handful of times. The chain combines TRBV10-3 with TRBJ1-5, with a weak D call TRBD1 (6 bases). The CDR3 extends over 13 amino acids. CDR1 and CDR2 (germline): ENHRY, SYGVKD. V shed 9 bases and J shed 5 bases, with 14 bases lying between them. The CDR3 here is CAIAGEVDQPQHF. The CDR3 DNA sequence: TGTGCCATTGCAGGGGAGGTGGATCAGCCCCAGCATTTT.

This clonotype was observed a few times. The chain carries TRBV20-1 and TRBJ2-6, with D unclear. This CDR3 has 12 residues. V shed 6 bases and J shed 4 bases, with 7 bases lying between them. Germline CDR1 DFQATT, CDR2 SNEGSKA (reference sequence). The CDR3 nucleotides read TGCAGTGCCCTCCCCGGGGCCAACGTCCTGACTTTC. It is translated as CSALPGANVLTF.

V is TRBV7-3 and J is TRBJ2-7; D is ambiguous. The V end lost 5 bases, the J end lost 2 bases, and 10 bases lay between the germline ends. Germline lookup yields CDR1 SGHTA and CDR2 FQGTGA. CDR3 length: 13 residues. The CDR3 loop is CASSQSPTYEQYF. In DNA, the CDR3 is TGTGCCAGCAGCCAATCGCCGACCTACGAGCAGTACTTC.

This clonotype was seen at least ten times. CDR3 region: CASLMPGRDTQYF. The CDR3 DNA reads as TGTGCCAGCCTCATGCCAGGGAGAGATACGCAGTATTTT. The chain links TRBV6-1 to TRBJ2-3; D could derive from TRBD1 or TRBD2 (5 bases each). V shed 8 bases and J shed 5 bases, with 14 bases lying between them. The CDR3 covers 13 residues. Germline CDR1 is MNHNS and CDR2 is SASEGT.

V and J are TRBV11-2 and TRBJ2-3; 11 positions match TRBD2. This CDR3 has 18 residues. Germline CDR1 and CDR2: SGHAT and FQNNGV. J lost 6 bases, V lost 3 bases, and 14 bases had no gene match. This CDR3 is CASSLSLTTSGGPDTQYF. CDR3 coding DNA: TGTGCCAGCAGCTTGAGTCTCACTACTAGCGGGGGCCCGGATACGCAGTATTTT.

The chain carries TRBV5-6 and TRBJ2-2, with D possibly called TRBD1 or TRBD2 (5 bases each). Germline CDR1 SGHDT, CDR2 YYEEEE. The V and J ends lost 2 bases and 1 base respectively, with 12 bases between them. The CDR3 covers 16 residues. The CDR3 reads CASSFGGPMNTGELFF. The CDR3 bases are TGTGCCAGCAGCTTTGGGGGACCGATGAACACCGGGGAGCTGTTTTTT.

The table lists this clonotype with a few counts. V is TRBV4-1 and J is TRBJ2-3; TRBD2 agrees at 15 bases. Germline CDR1 reads MGHRA; CDR2 reads YSYEKL. Trimming removed 3 bases from V and 4 bases from J; junction bases left unmatched: 11. This CDR3 has 19 amino acids. This CDR3 is CASSQGLAGGPSGSDTQYF. The CDR3 DNA sequence: TGCGCCAGCAGCCAGGGACTAGCGGGAGGCCCGAGCGGGTCAGATACGCAGTATTTT.

This sequence joins TRBV29-1 and TRBJ1-1, with D possibly matching TRBD1 (6 bases). CDR1 is SQVTM, CDR2 ANQGSEA, per germline. Trimming left V 7 bases short and J 4 bases short, with 13 bases between. The CDR3 totals 12 residues. The CDR3 nucleotides read TGCAGCGCCGGTGGGGGCTTCACTGAAGCTTTCTTT. Translation gives CSAGGGFTEAFF.

Many counts were recorded for this clonotype. V gene TRBV6-4 combines with J gene TRBJ2-3; D possibly corresponds to TRBD2 (6 bases). CDR3 length equals 14 residues. CDR1 MRHNA and CDR2 SNTAGT come from the germline V gene. V shed 2 bases and J shed 0 bases, with 6 bases lying between them. CDR3 in DNA: TGTGCCAGCAGTGACAGCGGGAGCACAGATACGCAGTATTTT. This codes for CASSDSGSTDTQYF.

V is TRBV6-5 and J is TRBJ2-3; 11 nucleotides line up with TRBD2. Germline CDR1 is MNHEY and CDR2 is SVGAGI. V was clipped by 4 bases and J by 0 bases; unmatched bases: 3. The CDR3 spans 16 residues. The CDR3 DNA reads TGTGCCAGCAGTTTTGGACTAGCGGGCAGCACAGATACGCAGTATTTT. Residues: CASSFGLAGSTDTQYF.

V and J are TRBV19 and TRBJ2-7; 10 bases are a match to TRBD1. The CDR3 sequence is 15 residues long. Losses at the gene ends were 7 bases for V and 2 bases for J; bases not matched to a gene: 8. Germline V lookup: CDR1 LNHDA, CDR2 SQIVND (reference sequence). CDR3 in amino acids: CASTGLGQGAYEQYF. Here the CDR3 DNA reads TGTGCCAGTACCGGATTAGGACAGGGGGCCTACGAGCAGTACTTC.

This clonotype showed up many times. The chain uses TRBV7-2 and TRBJ2-5; 9 positions agree with TRBD2. Germline loops: CDR1 SGHTA, CDR2 FQGNSA. With V trimmed by 5 bases and J by 4 bases, 2 bases remained unmatched. The CDR3 extends over 13 amino acids. The CDR3 nucleotides read TGTGCCAGCAGCCAGGGACTAGCAGAGACCCAGTACTTC. Its translation is CASSQGLAETQYF.